The text below deals with one T cell receptor (beta chain). Produced via immunoSEQ multiplex PCR; TCRdb's table is partial and in-frame only. The table includes 130,000 or so clones, approximately 80% detected once. The data originate from a study of T cell responses to AZD1222 COVID-19 vaccine. V gave up 5 bases and J gave up 7 bases; unmatched junction bases: 11. This CDR3 is built from 16 residues. Germline values: CDR1 SGHRS, CDR2 YFSETQ. The sequence was obtained from an adult who received the AZD1222 COVID-19 vaccine. This rearrangement joins TRBV5-1 to TRBJ2-1; the match to TRBD1 covers 11 bases. The input for sequencing was peripheral blood, taken 28 days after the second AZD1222 dose. CDR3 loop: CASRSLPGTGGNEQFF. The CDR3 nucleotides are TGCGCCAGCAGGTCCCTCCCCGGGACAGGGGGAAATGAGCAGTTCTTC.